Below, 30 T cell receptor beta chains from the same sample are listed, as sequenced in a study of T-cell reconstitution after alpha-beta-depleted transplantation in children. TCRbeta library preparation incorporated unique molecular identifiers. MiXCR, applied by TCRdb to the PCR reads, yields one record per CDR3 protein. The table has approximately 400,000 distinct CDR3 sequences, approximately 10% seen once. Sample: PBMCs from the stem cell graft donor, taken from the stem cell graft. The receptors stem from a human donor who donated a stem cell graft to a child with acute myeloid leukemia.

This clonotype was counted only a few times. The chain joins TRBV9 to TRBJ2-2; 8 nucleotides line up with TRBD1. With 6 bases clipped from V and 2 bases from J, the junction kept 12 bases outside the gene matches. The CDR3 length is 17 residues. Germline loops: CDR1 SGDLS, CDR2 YYNGEE. The CDR3 DNA reads TGTGCCAGCACTAAACTTTCGGGACAGGTTAACACCGGGGAGCTGTTTTTT. Protein sequence: CASTKLSGQVNTGELFF.

This clonotype appeared many times. The chain carries TRBV29-1 and TRBJ2-7; D is undetermined. The CDR3 consists of 12 residues. Trimming pared 4 bases from V and 0 bases from J, leaving 7 bases between. Germline V gene data show CDR1 as SQVTM and CDR2 as ANQGSEA. CDR3 in amino acids: CSVGTHSYEQYF. The CDR3 DNA sequence: TGCAGCGTTGGGACCCACTCCTACGAGCAGTACTTC.

V gene TRBV25-1 combines with J gene TRBJ1-1, with D tentatively TRBD1 (5 bases). The CDR3 extends over 14 amino acids. V lost 3 bases to trimming and J lost 5 bases, with 13 bases between them. Germline assignment: CDR1 MGHDK and CDR2 SYGVNS. The CDR3 coding sequence is TGTGCCAGCAGTGAGTGGACGGGGGGAACTGAAGCTTTCTTT. Its translation is CASSEWTGGTEAFF.

The J gene is TRBJ2-5, the V gene TRBV20-1, with D perhaps TRBD2 (6 bases). The V gene lost 1 base and the J gene lost 4 bases, with 13 bases spanning the gap. The CDR3 consists of 14 residues. The V gene's germline CDR1 is DFQATT and CDR2 SNEGSKA (reference sequence). The CDR3 DNA reads TGCAGTGCTAGAGTAAGGGAGGAGACAGAGACCCAGTACTTC. As protein: CSARVREETETQYF.

J is TRBJ2-1 and V is TRBV7-2; D possibly corresponds to TRBD2 (6 bases). CDR3 size: 13 residues. V gave up 3 bases and J gave up 16 bases, with 19 bases separating them. CDR1 is SGHTA and CDR2 is FQGNSA in the germline V gene. As DNA, the CDR3 is TGTGCCAGCAGCTTGGGGTGGGACTTGCGACACTTCTTC. Its protein is CASSLGWDLRHFF.

This clonotype came up many times. The chain links TRBV5-1 to TRBJ2-5, with 7 bases matching TRBD1. The V segment lost 4 bases and the J segment 5 bases; nucleotides outside the gene matches: 5. Germline V CDR1 and CDR2: SGHRS, YFSETQ. The CDR3 length is 13 residues. CDR3 DNA sequence: TGCGCCAGCAGCCGACAGGGCAGCGAGACCCAGTACTTC. This encodes CASSRQGSETQYF.

Ten or more counts support this clonotype. The rearrangement uses TRBV20-1 and TRBJ1-2; D possibly corresponds to TRBD1 (6 bases). The CDR3 loop spans 15 amino acids. Germline V CDR1 and CDR2: DFQATT, SNEGSKA (reference sequence). Deletions cut 2 bases from V and 4 bases from J, with 17 bases between. CDR3 in DNA: TGCAGTGCTAGACTACGGACAGTCCTTTCCTATGGCTACACCTTC. Translation: CSARLRTVLSYGYTF.

This clonotype showed up just a few times. The V and J genes are TRBV5-1 and TRBJ1-6; maybe TRBD1 (5 bases). Germline loops: CDR1 SGHRS, CDR2 YFSETQ. V lost 4 bases and J 11 bases, leaving 22 bases between the germline ends. The CDR3 runs 16 residues. CDR3 nucleotide sequence: TGCGCCAGCAGCGAAGGCCCGAGAGCGGGGGAGGCACCCCTCCACTTT. It encodes CASSEGPRAGEAPLHF.

This clonotype has only a few counts. The chain is built from TRBV10-3 and TRBJ2-1; D is perhaps TRBD1 or TRBD2 (7 bases each). The V and J ends lost 0 bases and 0 bases respectively, with 21 bases between them. CDR1 and CDR2 (germline): ENHRY, SYGVKD. The CDR3 totals 20 residues. The CDR3 DNA reads TGTGCCATCAGTGAGTCCCAGCTAGCGGACAGGCCTAGCTCCTACAATGAGCAGTTCTTC. It is translated as CAISESQLADRPSSYNEQFF.

This clonotype has ten or more counts. J is TRBJ2-5 and V is TRBV10-3, with D possibly matching TRBD1 (6 bases). This CDR3 is 13 amino acids long. With 4 bases removed from V and 3 bases from J, the gap between germline ends came to 9 bases. Germline V lookup: CDR1 ENHRY, CDR2 SYGVKD. CDR3 protein: CAISGTVEETQYF. CDR3 in DNA: TGTGCCATCAGTGGGACAGTAGAAGAGACCCAGTACTTC.

This clonotype was counted only a few times. The chain uses TRBV7-8 and TRBJ2-7, with D possibly being TRBD1 (6 bases). Germline loops: CDR1 SGHVS, CDR2 FQNEAQ. V lost 1 base and J lost 5, with 15 bases in between. CDR3 size: 15 residues. CDR3 in amino acids: CASSLEGQGWNEQYV. The CDR3 nucleotides are TGTGCCAGCAGCTTAGAAGGGCAGGGGTGGAACGAGCAGTACGTC.

V gene TRBV29-1 combines with J gene TRBJ1-5, with 8 bases lining up with TRBD1. CDR1 SQVTM and CDR2 ANQGSEA come from the germline V gene. V shed 7 bases, J shed 7 bases, and the junction held 9 bases outside the gene matches. The CDR3 totals 13 residues. This CDR3 is CSAIQGVGQPQHF. As DNA, the CDR3 is TGCAGCGCCATACAGGGGGTTGGGCAGCCCCAGCATTTT.

At least ten counts were recorded for this clonotype. This chain uses TRBV10-3 with TRBJ2-1; D is unresolved. The germline gives CDR1 ENHRY, CDR2 SYGVKD. The V and J ends lost 3 bases and 3 bases respectively, with 3 bases between them. This CDR3 contains 12 residues. The CDR3, as DNA: TGTGCCATCAGTGACTACTACAATGAGCAGTTCTTC. It is translated as CAISDYYNEQFF.

This clonotype was observed once. The chain employs TRBV4-3 and TRBJ2-5, with no clear D. Trimming took 0 bases from V and 1 from J, leaving 15 bases between them. The CDR3 consists of 17 residues. Per germline, CDR1 LGHNA and CDR2 YSLEER. The CDR3 DNA sequence: TGCGCCAGCAGCCAAGATTTGTTAGGCCGACTCCAAGAGACCCAGTACTTC. This gives the protein CASSQDLLGRLQETQYF.

This clonotype was observed a handful of times. This chain links TRBV5-1 with TRBJ2-7; D might be TRBD1 (6 bases). V shed 7 bases and J shed 3 bases, with 17 bases lying between them. CDR1 and CDR2 from the germline V gene are SGHRS and YFSETQ. This CDR3 has 14 residues. The CDR3 DNA is TGCGCCAGCGCTACACAGGGACAAGGCTACGAGCAGTACTTC. It encodes CASATQGQGYEQYF.

This clonotype was counted between two and nine times. The V gene is TRBV6-1, the J gene TRBJ2-3; the D is unclear. CDR1 is MNHNS and CDR2 is SASEGT in the germline V gene. The germline V and J ends were trimmed by 6 bases and 7 bases, with 14 bases remaining between them. There are 13 residues in the CDR3. The CDR3 region has the DNA TGTGCCAGCAGCCCCCCTAGGACGAATACGCAGTATTTT. Translation gives CASSPPRTNTQYF.

This clonotype was detected ten times or more. The chain combines TRBV29-1 with TRBJ2-1, with TRBD2 matching over 11 bases. This CDR3 has 15 residues. V trimming: 6 bases; J trimming: 6 bases; junction bases outside the gene matches: 10. Per the germline V gene, CDR1 is SQVTM and CDR2 is ANQGSEA. CDR3 coding DNA: TGCAGCGTGCCCGTTACCGGGACTAGCGGCAATGAGCAGTTCTTC. Its translation is CSVPVTGTSGNEQFF.

V and J are TRBV15 and TRBJ2-3; TRBD2 matches at 13 bases. Germline CDR1 reads LNHNV; CDR2 reads YYDKDF (reference sequence). The CDR3 covers 18 residues. The V gene end was trimmed by 3 bases and the J gene end by 6 bases; junction bases not matched to a gene: 12. DNA of the CDR3: TGTGCCACCAGCAGGACGAGGACTAGCGGGGGCCGGGGGGATACGCAGTATTTT. The encoded protein is CATSRTRTSGGRGDTQYF.

This clonotype was found a few times. This sequence joins TRBV20-1 and TRBJ1-4; D gene unclear. The CDR3 sequence is 13 residues long. The germline gives CDR1 DFQATT, CDR2 SNEGSKA (reference sequence). V gave up 3 bases and J gave up 4 bases, with 9 bases separating them. The CDR3 DNA follows: TGCAGTGCTAGCCCGGGGAATAATGAAAAACTGTTTTTT. It encodes CSASPGNNEKLFF.

The chain combines TRBV7-2 with TRBJ2-2; unclear D gene. CDR1 and CDR2 from the germline V gene are SGHTA and FQGNSA. The CDR3 is 15 amino acids. Trimming shortened V by 1 base and J by 8 bases, and 14 bases separated the two germline ends. The CDR3, as DNA: TGTGCCAGCAGCTTAGTGGCGCTATCTTTGGGGGAGCTGTTTTTT. Protein: CASSLVALSLGELFF.

J is TRBJ1-2 and V is TRBV7-9; TRBD1 matches at 10 bases. V lost 3 bases to trimming and J lost 2 bases; unmatched junction nucleotides: 6. This CDR3 region has 16 residues. In germline, CDR1 is SEHNR, CDR2 FQNEAQ (reference sequence). The CDR3 DNA sequence: TGTGCCAGCAGCTTCTTCAGGGGACAGGGGAACTATGGCTACACCTTC. As protein: CASSFFRGQGNYGYTF.

This clonotype appeared a few times. This chain links TRBV15 with TRBJ1-3; no clear D. CDR1 is LNHNV and CDR2 is YYDKDF in the germline V gene (reference sequence). V was cut by 0 bases and J by 4 bases, with 16 bases left in between. CDR3 size: 17 residues. CDR3 coding DNA: TGTGCCACCAGCAGAGATCCCCGGCCCGGCCAGGGAAACACCATATATTTT. As protein: CATSRDPRPGQGNTIYF.

This clonotype was counted a few times. The chain links TRBV4-3 to TRBJ2-5, with 7 bases that match TRBD2. Germline V gives CDR1 LGHNA, CDR2 YSLEER. V trimming: 0 bases; J trimming: 4 bases; junction bases outside the gene matches: 11. This CDR3 spans 17 amino acids. For the CDR3, the DNA is TGCGCCAGCAGCCAAGATACCCCGGGAGGTGTCGGAGAGACCCAGTACTTC. Translated: CASSQDTPGGVGETQYF.

The chain is built from TRBV7-3 and TRBJ2-2; D unresolved. V gave up 4 bases and J gave up 0 bases, with 6 bases separating them. The CDR3 has 14 residues. Germline assignment: CDR1 SGHTA and CDR2 FQGTGA. CDR3 loop: CASSSDTNTGELFF. DNA of the CDR3: TGTGCCAGCAGCTCCGACACGAACACCGGGGAGCTGTTTTTT. Full variable domain (missing parts from reference TRBV7-3 and TRBJ2-2): GAGVSQTPSNKVTEKGKYVELRCDPISGHTALYWYRQSLGQGPEFLIYFQGTGAADDSGLPNDRFFAVRPEGSVSTLKIQRTERGDSAVYLCASSSDTNTGELFFGEGSRLTVL.

The gene calls are TRBV20-1 and TRBJ1-6, with D maybe TRBD1 (5 bases). Between the trimmed V and J ends, which lost 1 base and 0 bases, there was a span of 13 bases. Germline CDR1 DFQATT, CDR2 SNEGSKA (reference sequence). The CDR3 spans 17 residues. DNA of the CDR3: TGCAGTGCTAGAGTGTCGACAGATAGCTCCTATAATTCACCCCTCCACTTT. Translated, it gives CSARVSTDSSYNSPLHF.

V and J are TRBV5-5 and TRBJ2-5; D is perhaps TRBD2 (7 bases). Germline V gives CDR1 SGHKS, CDR2 YYEKEE (reference sequence). CDR3 length equals 15 residues. V shed 1 base and J shed 2 bases, with 12 bases lying between them. CDR3 DNA: TGTGCCAGCAGCTTGCGGCGGGGGCCGCAAGAGACCCAGTACTTC. This translates into CASSLRRGPQETQYF.

The table lists this clonotype with a few counts. The chain is built from TRBV20-1 and TRBJ2-5; D is possibly TRBD1 (6 bases). The V end lost 0 bases, the J end lost 7 bases, and 15 bases lay between the germline ends. Germline CDR1 and CDR2: DFQATT and SNEGSKA (reference sequence). This CDR3 is built from 14 residues. In DNA form, the CDR3 reads TGCAGTGCTAGAGATGTGACAGGCGCAACGACCCAGTACTTC. It specifies CSARDVTGATTQYF.

This clonotype was counted only a few times. This sequence joins TRBV14 and TRBJ1-6; D is ambiguous. V was shortened by 1 base and J by 9 bases, with 7 bases between the two germline ends. The CDR3 length is 13 residues. Germline V lookup: CDR1 SGHDN, CDR2 FVKESK. The CDR3 spells CASSQAFLSPLHF. The CDR3 DNA reads as TGTGCCAGCAGCCAAGCTTTCCTTTCACCCCTCCACTTT.

There are a few counts of this clonotype. J is TRBJ2-1 and V is TRBV12-3 or TRBV12-4; a weak D match, TRBD1 (5 bases). CDR3 size: 15 residues. V was clipped by 2 bases and J by 8 bases, with 16 bases between them. The CDR3 nucleotides are TGTGCCAGCAGTTTAAGTTTTGGGGCCTCGGATGAGCAGTTCTTC. Translating gives CASSLSFGASDEQFF.

Here the CDR3 reads CASKADTQYF. The CDR3 DNA reads TGTGCCAGCAAGGCAGATACGCAGTATTTT. The chain joins TRBV12-3 or TRBV12-4 to TRBJ2-3, with D unresolved. The V end was cut by 7 bases, the J end by 4 bases, with 3 bases between. This CDR3 is 10 amino acids long.